The source of this T cell receptor beta chain is a study of blood T cell repertoires in COVID-19. In Cohort 3, a recovered donor had either two negative PCRs, clearance, or symptom resolution. V was pared by 2 bases and J by 1 base, with 12 bases of the junction left unmatched. CDR1 is SGDLS, CDR2 YYNGEE, per germline. The CDR3 length is 19 residues. Assay used: immunoSEQ multiplex PCR; TCRdb lists only in-frame clones, some missing. The table records 190,000 or so clones, 84% of them present only once. The source of this sequence is a man aged 35 to 55 who had recovered from COVID-19. The chain is built from TRBV9 and TRBJ2-3; TRBD2 agrees at 11 bases. Sequencing used PBMCs or T cells enriched from blood (not recorded which). The CDR3 region is CASSVGVSRSGGGTDTQYF. The CDR3 DNA follows: TGTGCCAGCAGCGTCGGTGTTTCCCGTAGCGGGGGGGGCACAGATACGCAGTATTTT.